These 9 T cell receptor beta chains originate from one sample sequenced in a study of tumor and adjacent non-tumor tissue in lung cancer. The library came from three nested PCR rounds adapted from ARM-PCR protocols. MiXCR, applied by TCRdb to the multiplex PCR reads, yields one record per CDR3 protein. Among 80,000 to 100,000 distinct CDR3 sequences listed, 80% were seen once. The template was RNA from unsorted bulk tissue. Distant lung tissue was collected more than 3 cm away from the tumor edge. The sample was distant non-tumor lung tissue. These receptors were taken from a man aged 60-69 years with small cell lung cancer.

In the case of this clonotype: The junction and the germline gene differ at one end; a read error may be behind it. The chain recombines TRBV30 with TRBJ2-3; possible D gene TRBD1, 5 bases. Germline V gene sequence: CDR1 GTSNPN, CDR2 SVGIG (reference sequence). The CDR3 runs to 13 residues. The CDR3 is CAWSEGATDMQYF. The CDR3 region has the DNA TGTGCCTGGAGTGAAGGGGCAACTGATATGCAGTATTTT.

In regard to this clonotype: One end of the junction is discordant with germline, which a read error may explain. This chain connects TRBV6-1 to TRBJ2-1; maybe TRBD2 (5 bases). Germline values: CDR1 MNHNS, CDR2 SASEGT. The length of the CDR3 is 17 residues. As DNA, the CDR3 is TGTGCCAGCAGCGCGCCAAGACTATCAGGAATCTACGATGAGCAGTTCTTC. Translating gives CASSAPRLSGIYDEQFF.

This chain joins TRBV11-2 and TRBJ1-6; 8 bases match TRBD1. This CDR3 spans 13 amino acids. V was pared by 7 bases and J by 14 bases, with 10 bases of the junction left unmatched. Per the germline V gene, CDR1 is SGHAT and CDR2 is FQNNGV. The CDR3: CASNNDRGLALHF. The CDR3 DNA reads as TGTGCCAGCAACAACGACAGGGGTCTGGCCCTCCACTTT.

For this clonotype: The conserved final phenylalanine or tryptophan is absent from the CDR3, which likely points to a read error. CDR3 sequence (DNA): TGTGCCAGTAGTTACCCCCAAGGAGGGGGAGGTAGCTATGGCTACACCGTC. Protein sequence: CASSYPQGGGGSYGYTV. V and J are TRBV6-6 and TRBJ1-2; a possible D gene is TRBD1 (6 bases). The germline CDR1 and CDR2 sequences are MNHNY and SVGAGI (reference sequence). This CDR3 contains 17 residues.

In regard to this clonotype: A much larger clonotype is one base distant, so this may be a read error. The chain links TRBV20-1 to TRBJ2-1, with 9 bases fitting TRBD2. Looked up from germline, CDR1 is DFQATT and CDR2 is SNEGSKA (reference sequence). Germline trimming cut 6 bases from V and 7 bases from J; bases unmatched to any gene: 10. The CDR3 consists of 14 residues. CDR3: CSAYLSGSPNEQFF. CDR3 bases: TGCAGTGCCTATCTTAGCGGGAGTCCAAATGAGCAGTTCTTC.

About this clonotype: A read error may account for a junction end that differs from germline. This sequence joins TRBV5-6 and TRBJ1-1, with TRBD1 matching 7 bases. The CDR3 is 16 amino acids. Germline V CDR1 and CDR2: SGHDT, YYEEEE. CDR3 sequence (DNA): TGTACCAGCAGCTTGGCCTCAGGGACAGCGAACACTGAAGCTCTCTTT. Its translation is CTSSLASGTANTEALF.

This chain links TRBV18 with TRBJ2-5; weak D call: TRBD1 (6 bases). The CDR3 is 15 residues long. V lost 5 bases to trimming and J lost 1 base, with 14 bases between them. The germline gives CDR1 KGHSH, CDR2 LQKENI. The CDR3 spells CASSSQQGPQETQYF. Here the CDR3 DNA reads TGTGCCAGCTCATCGCAACAGGGACCCCAAGAGACCCAGTACTTC.

About this clonotype itself: Likely a read error: the CDR3 ends without its conserved phenylalanine or tryptophan. The chain is built from TRBV10-2 and TRBJ2-1; 7 bases map to TRBD2. In germline, CDR1 is WSHSY, CDR2 SAAADI. There are 13 residues in the CDR3. CDR3 sequence (DNA): TGTGCCAGCTGCGAGACTAGCCAGGGTGAGCAGTTCATC. Protein product: CASCETSQGEQFI.

With regard to this clonotype: Here the CDR3 omits its conserved ending phenylalanine or tryptophan, so a read error is the likely source. This chain connects TRBV6-6 to TRBJ1-6; TRBD1 is a possible D gene (5 bases). From germline, CDR1 is MNHNY and CDR2 SVGAGI (reference sequence). V gave up 7 bases and J gave up 10 bases, with 17 bases separating them. This CDR3 has 14 residues. The CDR3 coding sequence is TGTGCCAGCAATAGACAGAGTATAGGGTCACCCCTCCACATT. Amino acid sequence: CASNRQSIGSPLHI.